This entry lists 32 T cell receptor beta chains sequenced from one sample in a study of identifying expanded T cells in peripheral blood. The assay was immunoSEQ multiplex PCR, and TCRdb's table has in-frame clones only and misses some. The sample holds about 100,000 clones, 80% to 90% seen once. The source material was blood. Receptors were obtained from a person between 18 and 75 years old in good health.

The rearrangement uses TRBV25-1 and TRBJ2-1, with D perhaps TRBD1 (6 bases). Trimming took off 9 bases at V and 2 bases at J, with 14 bases between the two ends. This CDR3 is 14 amino acids long. Germline CDR1 and CDR2: MGHDK and SYGVNS. The CDR3 bases are TGTGCCAGTCAAGGAAACAGGGCCTACAATGAGCAGTTCTTC. It yields the protein CASQGNRAYNEQFF.

This rearrangement joins TRBV7-9 to TRBJ2-2; D may be TRBD1 (6 bases). The V and J ends lost 5 bases and 0 bases respectively, with 13 bases between them. The germline V gene encodes CDR1 SEHNR and CDR2 FQNEAQ (reference sequence). The CDR3 totals 16 residues. The CDR3 loop reads CASSLLGTSNTGELFF. The CDR3 DNA reads TGTGCCAGCAGCCTCTTGGGGACATCGAACACCGGGGAGCTGTTTTTT.

The CDR3: CASSETGTEGEKLFF. CDR3 bases: TGTGCCAGCAGCGAAACCGGGACAGAAGGTGAAAAACTGTTTTTT. The chain joins TRBV7-9 to TRBJ1-4; TRBD1 matches 7 bases. From germline, CDR1 is SEHNR and CDR2 FQNEAQ (reference sequence). J gave up 7 bases and V 5 bases, and 10 bases lay outside the gene matches. This CDR3 region has 15 residues.

The chain has TRBV10-3 and TRBJ1-1; D gene uncertain. V lost 11 bases and J 2 bases, leaving 15 bases between the germline ends. This CDR3 comprises 13 residues. Germline V gene data show CDR1 as ENHRY and CDR2 as SYGVKD. CDR3 DNA sequence: TGTGCCGGGTCGGAGGGCCTAAACACTGAAGCTTTCTTT. The encoded protein is CAGSEGLNTEAFF.

As regards this clone: Other nucleotide sequences from this sample produce the same CDR3. This chain links TRBV19 with TRBJ2-7; perhaps D is TRBD1 or TRBD2 (5 bases each). The CDR3 contains 13 residues. Germline V gives CDR1 LNHDA, CDR2 SQIVND (reference sequence). The CDR3 region has the DNA TGTGCTTCGGGGCCGGGGACGACCTACGAGCAGTACTTC. This gives the protein CASGPGTTYEQYF. The variable domain in full, completed from reference TRBV19 and TRBJ2-7, reads DGGITQSPKYLFRKEGQNVTLSCEQNLNHDAMYWYRQDPGQGLRLIYYSQIVNDFQKGDIAEGYSVSREKKESFPLTVTSAQKNPTAFYLCASGPGTTYEQYFGPGTRLTVT.

The table lists this clone with a count of one. J is TRBJ2-2 and V is TRBV5-1; 8 bases align to TRBD2. The CDR3 has 14 amino acids. Germline CDR1 is SGHRS and CDR2 is YFSETQ. Trimming at V came to 4 bases and at J to 6 bases, leaving 5 bases not matched to a gene. The CDR3 reads CASSLGGASGELFF. Here the CDR3 DNA reads TGCGCCAGCAGCCTCGGGGGGGCTTCCGGGGAGCTGTTTTTT.

The V and J genes are TRBV19 and TRBJ1-2, with D hard to call. Germline lookup yields CDR1 LNHDA and CDR2 SQIVND (reference sequence). The V end lost 1 base, the J end lost 3 bases, and 21 bases lay between the germline ends. This CDR3 region has 18 residues. Written as DNA, the CDR3 is TGTGCCAGTAGTATAGTTCCCCCCCGACGAGGAGTGGACTATGGCTACACCTTC. Residues: CASSIVPPRRGVDYGYTF.

The chain joins TRBV9 to TRBJ2-2; D possibly matches TRBD1 or TRBD2 (7 bases each). CDR1 and CDR2 (germline): SGDLS, YYNGEE. V was shortened by 4 bases and J by 7 bases, with 17 bases between the two germline ends. The CDR3 totals 15 residues. For the CDR3, the DNA is TGTGCCAGCAGCCTATCAGGGGGGGTAAGCGGGGAGCTGTTTTTT. It encodes CASSLSGGVSGELFF.

The rearrangement uses TRBV10-2 and TRBJ2-5; D remains unclear. The CDR3 runs to 13 residues. V lost 3 bases to trimming and J lost 3 bases, with 8 bases between them. Germline assignment: CDR1 WSHSY and CDR2 SAAADI. The DNA of the CDR3 is TGCGCCAGCAGTGAATTAGCCGAAGAGACCCAGTACTTC. Amino acids: CASSELAEETQYF.

V and J are TRBV19 and TRBJ1-6; 9 nucleotides line up with TRBD1. The CDR3 length is 14 residues. Germline V gene data show CDR1 as LNHDA and CDR2 as SQIVND (reference sequence). Losses at the gene ends were 7 bases for V and 7 bases for J; bases not matched to a gene: 5. The CDR3 coding sequence is TGTGCCAGTACCACGGACAGGGGCAATTCACCCCTCCACTTT. Its translation is CASTTDRGNSPLHF.

The chain recombines TRBV19 with TRBJ2-3, with D uncertain. Trimming pared 7 bases from V and 3 bases from J, leaving 17 bases between. The CDR3 sequence is 15 residues long. Germline V gene data show CDR1 as LNHDA and CDR2 as SQIVND (reference sequence). Here the CDR3 DNA reads TGTGCCAGTACAGTGGCCTATCGGGTTACAGATACGCAGTATTTT. It codes for CASTVAYRVTDTQYF.

In this sample, this clone turned up a few times. The chain has TRBV4-1 and TRBJ2-5; D not certain. CDR1 MGHRA and CDR2 YSYEKL come from the germline V gene. V lost 0 bases to trimming and J lost 0 bases, with 8 bases between them. The CDR3 consists of 15 residues. CDR3 region: CASSQDAAYQETQYF. CDR3 coding DNA: TGCGCCAGCAGCCAAGATGCGGCGTACCAAGAGACCCAGTACTTC.

The chain joins TRBV5-1 to TRBJ1-1; no reliable D call. The CDR3 has 14 amino acids. Germline assignment: CDR1 SGHRS and CDR2 YFSETQ. V lost 4 bases and J 0 bases, leaving 10 bases between the germline ends. CDR3 nucleotide sequence: TGCGCCAGCAGCCCGGACCGATTGAACACTGAAGCTTTCTTT. Protein product: CASSPDRLNTEAFF.

The chain couples TRBV27 to TRBJ2-7; a possible D gene is TRBD2 (6 bases). Trimming stripped 3 bases from V and 1 base from J, with 7 bases between. The CDR3 covers 13 residues. From germline, CDR1 is MNHEY and CDR2 SMNVEV (reference sequence). The CDR3 region is CASSFGGSYEQYF. CDR3 sequence (DNA): TGTGCCAGCAGTTTCGGGGGATCCTACGAGCAGTACTTC.

The V call is TRBV21-1, the J call TRBJ1-2. TRBV21-1 is labeled a pseudogene. The CDR3 totals 16 residues. DNA for the CDR3: TGTGCCAGCAGCATCCGGGGGGCAGGACAAGCGTATGGCTACACCTTC. It yields the protein CASSIRGAGQAYGYTF.

The chain combines TRBV5-1 with TRBJ2-3, with a weak D call TRBD2 (5 bases). The CDR3 runs 15 residues. From germline, CDR1 is SGHRS and CDR2 YFSETQ. Trimming took off 1 base at V and 1 base at J, with 10 bases between the two ends. The CDR3 nucleotides read TGCGCCAGCAGCTTGAACGGGGTGGGCACAGATACGCAGTATTTT. Translating it yields CASSLNGVGTDTQYF.

The chain uses TRBV6-6 and TRBJ2-5; TRBD2 aligns across 13 bases. Germline CDR1 and CDR2: MNHNY and SVGAGI (reference sequence). CDR3 length: 16 amino acids. J was trimmed by 4 bases and V by 0 bases; bases with no gene match: 2. Here the CDR3 DNA reads TGTGCCAGCAGTTACTCCCGACTAGCGGGGGGAGAGACCCAGTACTTC. This encodes CASSYSRLAGGETQYF.

The V gene is TRBV6-5, the J gene TRBJ2-7, with D maybe TRBD1 (6 bases). This CDR3 has 14 amino acids. The V and J ends lost 6 bases and 7 bases respectively, with 19 bases between them. CDR1 is MNHEY and CDR2 is SVGAGI in the germline V gene. CDR3 nucleotide sequence: TGTGCCAGCAGCCTGGACAGCCCGTCGGGAGAGCAGTACTTC. Its translation: CASSLDSPSGEQYF.

The chain is built from TRBV6-1 and TRBJ2-7; D gene ambiguous. Trimming stripped 0 bases from V and 6 bases from J, with 6 bases between. Germline V lookup: CDR1 MNHNS, CDR2 SASEGT. The CDR3 loop spans 12 amino acids. The CDR3 reads CASSEALGEQYF. CDR3 coding DNA: TGTGCCAGCAGTGAAGCGCTGGGCGAGCAGTACTTC.

The CDR3 DNA follows: TGCGCCAGCAGCTACCTGCGACAGGGCCACCACCCCACCAATGAGCAGTTCTTC. Translated, it gives CASSYLRQGHHPTNEQFF. This chain uses TRBV5-1 with TRBJ2-1; 7 bases map to TRBD1. This CDR3 spans 18 amino acids. CDR1 is SGHRS, CDR2 YFSETQ, per germline. J was trimmed by 6 bases and V by 3 bases; bases with no gene match: 18.

CDR3 sequence reads: CAISESPDRGSNQPQHF. Here the CDR3 DNA reads TGTGCCATCAGTGAGTCCCCGGACAGGGGAAGCAATCAGCCCCAGCATTTT. The chain combines TRBV10-3 with TRBJ1-5, with 9 bases that match TRBD1. This CDR3 is 17 amino acids long. Trimming removed 0 bases from V and 1 base from J; junction bases left unmatched: 4. Germline V CDR1 and CDR2: ENHRY, SYGVKD.

The table lists this clone with a few counts. CDR3: CASSLGARETQYF. CDR3 in DNA: TGTGCCAGCAGCTTAGGGGCTCGGGAGACCCAGTACTTC. V usage is TRBV7-7 and J usage is TRBJ2-5; D gene unclear. With 1 base removed from V and 5 bases from J, the gap between germline ends came to 8 bases. CDR3 size: 13 residues. Germline V CDR1 and CDR2: SSHAT, FNYEAQ (reference sequence).

The gene calls are TRBV30 and TRBJ1-1; 8 nucleotides agree with TRBD1. The CDR3 loop spans 13 amino acids. Germline loops: CDR1 GTSNPN, CDR2 SVGIG (reference sequence). The junction had 4 bases not matched to a gene; V was cut back by 0 bases and J by 7 bases. The CDR3 loop reads CAWSVQGVGEAFF. The CDR3 DNA reads TGTGCCTGGAGTGTACAGGGGGTGGGTGAAGCTTTCTTT.

The V and J genes are TRBV18 and TRBJ1-2; possibly TRBD1 for D (5 bases). This CDR3 spans 12 amino acids. Per the germline V gene, CDR1 is KGHSH and CDR2 is LQKENI. The ends were cut back, 0 bases at V and 10 bases at J, with 9 bases in the middle. The CDR3 coding sequence is TGTGCCAGCTCACCACCGGGGGGGGACTACACCTTC. Protein sequence: CASSPPGGDYTF.

The rearrangement uses TRBV9 and TRBJ2-1; D is tentatively TRBD1 or TRBD2 (5 bases each). Germline V gene lookup returns CDR1 SGDLS and CDR2 YYNGEE. This CDR3 has 12 amino acids. With 5 bases removed from V and 7 bases from J, the gap between germline ends came to 10 bases. CDR3 DNA: TGTGCCAGCAGGGGGACGGGGAATGAGCAGTTCTTC. This codes for CASRGTGNEQFF.

The V call is TRBV18, the J call TRBJ2-5; D is tentatively TRBD1 or TRBD2 (5 bases each). Germline V CDR1 and CDR2: KGHSH, LQKENI. Trimming pared 0 bases from V and 3 bases from J, leaving 5 bases between. CDR3 length: 13 amino acids. CDR3 DNA: TGTGCCAGCTCACCACCGGGGGAAGAGACCCAGTACTTC. Translated: CASSPPGEETQYF. Supplemented by reference TRBV18 and TRBJ2-5, the full variable domain reads NAGVMQNPRHLVRRRGQEARLRCSPMKGHSHVYWYRQLPEEGLKFMVYLQKENIIDESGMPKERFSAEFPKEGPSILRIQQVVRGDSAAYFCASSPPGEETQYFGPGTRLLVL.

The J gene is TRBJ1-2, the V gene TRBV7-8; maybe TRBD1 (5 bases). Germline CDR1 and CDR2: SGHVS and FQNEAQ. The CDR3 totals 16 residues. Trimming stripped 1 base from V and 7 bases from J, with 19 bases between. Written as DNA, the CDR3 is TGTGCCAGCAGCTTAGGTTGGGGTCAGGGAGAAGCTGGCTACACCTTC. Translating gives CASSLGWGQGEAGYTF.

This chain uses TRBV4-2 with TRBJ1-1; 7 bases agree with TRBD1. The V and J ends lost 4 bases and 6 bases, in that order; junction bases with no gene match: 17. CDR1 is LGHNA, CDR2 YNFKEQ, per germline. This CDR3 spans 17 amino acids. CDR3 nucleotide sequence: TGTGCCAGCAGCCCATTGACAGGGCTCCACCCCTCGTCTGAAGCTTTCTTT. This translates into CASSPLTGLHPSSEAFF.

V gene TRBV5-1 combines with J gene TRBJ2-7; D is perhaps TRBD2 (6 bases). Trimming pared 1 base from V and 6 bases from J, leaving 17 bases between. Germline V gene lookup returns CDR1 SGHRS and CDR2 YFSETQ. The CDR3 covers 15 residues. The DNA for the CDR3 is TGCGCCAGCAGCTTGAATTTAGCGGCCCAGGGCGAGCAGTACTTC. The encoded protein is CASSLNLAAQGEQYF.

This clone was seen a few times. This chain links TRBV9 with TRBJ2-7; D possibly corresponds to TRBD1 (5 bases). CDR1 SGDLS and CDR2 YYNGEE come from the germline V gene. V shed 4 bases and J shed 1 base, with 12 bases lying between them. This CDR3 is built from 14 residues. The CDR3 loop reads CASSHDSRSYEQYF. As DNA, the CDR3 is TGTGCCAGCAGCCATGACAGCCGATCCTACGAGCAGTACTTC.

V usage is TRBV18 and J usage is TRBJ2-7; 12 nucleotides line up with TRBD1. The CDR3 length is 16 residues. Trimming cost V 3 bases and J 4 bases; bases outside gene matches: 7. From germline, CDR1 is KGHSH and CDR2 LQKENI. This CDR3 is CASSPQPGQGAYEQYF. Written as DNA, the CDR3 is TGTGCCAGCTCACCGCAGCCGGGACAGGGGGCTTACGAGCAGTACTTC.

The chain carries TRBV4-1 and TRBJ1-5; D unresolved. CDR3 size: 15 residues. V dropped 1 base and J dropped 5 bases, with 12 bases sitting between them. Germline assignment: CDR1 MGHRA and CDR2 YSYEKL. The CDR3 DNA reads as TGCGCCAGCAGCCAAGTCGGGCGGAAACATCAGCCCCAGCATTTT. Translating it yields CASSQVGRKHQPQHF.